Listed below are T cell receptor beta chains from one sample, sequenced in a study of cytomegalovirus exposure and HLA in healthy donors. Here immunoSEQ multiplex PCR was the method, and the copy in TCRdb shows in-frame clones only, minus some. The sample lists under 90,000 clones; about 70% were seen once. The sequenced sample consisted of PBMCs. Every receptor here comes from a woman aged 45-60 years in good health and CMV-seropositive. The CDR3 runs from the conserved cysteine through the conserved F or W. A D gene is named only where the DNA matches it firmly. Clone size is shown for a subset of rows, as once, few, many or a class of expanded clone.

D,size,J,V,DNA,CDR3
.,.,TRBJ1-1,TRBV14,TGTGCCAGCAGTGCAGCAGGGCCTGAAGCTTTCTTT,CASSAAGPEAFF
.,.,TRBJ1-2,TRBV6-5,TGTGCCAGCCAAGGGGTGGGGGGGGCGAACTATGGCTACACCTTC,CASQGVGGANYGYTF
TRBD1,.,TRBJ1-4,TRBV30,TGTGCCTGGAGCGTGGACAGGGGGTCGGAAAAACTGTTTTTT,CAWSVDRGSEKLFF
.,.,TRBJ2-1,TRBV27,TGTGCCAGCAGTTTAGAACAGGGCCGACGTCACAATGAGCAGTTCTTC,CASSLEQGRRHNEQFF
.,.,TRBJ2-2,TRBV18,TGTGCCAGCTCACCACTCGAGACAGCGAACACCGGGGAGCTGTTTTTT,CASSPLETANTGELFF
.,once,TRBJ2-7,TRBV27,TGTGCCAGCAGTTTATCACCACCCCCCCTGGACAGCTGGACCTACGAGCAGTACTTC,CASSLSPPPLDSWTYEQYF
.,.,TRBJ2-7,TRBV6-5,TGTGCCAGCAGAGCTGGGCAGTCCTACGAGCAGTACTTC,CASRAGQSYEQYF
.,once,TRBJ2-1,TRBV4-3,TGCGCCAGCAGCCAGTCGCCGACGAGCCACCGGGGCAATGAGCAGTTCTTC,CASSQSPTSHRGNEQFF
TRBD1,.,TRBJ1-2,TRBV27,TGTGCCAGCAGCCTCGGGGAAGGGGGCCTTGTGGGCTACACCTTC,CASSLGEGGLVGYTF
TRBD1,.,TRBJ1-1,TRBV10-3,TGTGCCATCAGTGACGGGACAGGAGACACTGAAGCTTTCTTT,CAISDGTGDTEAFF
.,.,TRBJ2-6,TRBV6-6,TGTGCCAGCAGCCTTAGTTTCTCTGGGGCCAACGTCCTGACTTTC,CASSLSFSGANVLTF
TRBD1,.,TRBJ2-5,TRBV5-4,TGTGCCAGCAGCCTTCCGACAGGGGGCGGGGAGACCCAGTACTTC,CASSLPTGGGETQYF
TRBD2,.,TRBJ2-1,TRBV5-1,TGCGCCAGCAGCTTGGGGGCGGGAGCCAATGAGCAGTTCTTC,CASSLGAGANEQFF
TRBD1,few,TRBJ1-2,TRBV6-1,TGTGCCAGCAGGCCCGGGACAGGGGGATATGGCTACACCTTC,CASRPGTGGYGYTF
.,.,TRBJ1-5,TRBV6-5,TGTGCCAGCAGTTACTCAGGACAAGACAATCAGCCCCAGCATTTT,CASSYSGQDNQPQHF
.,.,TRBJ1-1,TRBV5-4,TGTGCCAGCAGCTTGGAAACAGGGTGGACTGAAGCTTTCTTT,CASSLETGWTEAFF